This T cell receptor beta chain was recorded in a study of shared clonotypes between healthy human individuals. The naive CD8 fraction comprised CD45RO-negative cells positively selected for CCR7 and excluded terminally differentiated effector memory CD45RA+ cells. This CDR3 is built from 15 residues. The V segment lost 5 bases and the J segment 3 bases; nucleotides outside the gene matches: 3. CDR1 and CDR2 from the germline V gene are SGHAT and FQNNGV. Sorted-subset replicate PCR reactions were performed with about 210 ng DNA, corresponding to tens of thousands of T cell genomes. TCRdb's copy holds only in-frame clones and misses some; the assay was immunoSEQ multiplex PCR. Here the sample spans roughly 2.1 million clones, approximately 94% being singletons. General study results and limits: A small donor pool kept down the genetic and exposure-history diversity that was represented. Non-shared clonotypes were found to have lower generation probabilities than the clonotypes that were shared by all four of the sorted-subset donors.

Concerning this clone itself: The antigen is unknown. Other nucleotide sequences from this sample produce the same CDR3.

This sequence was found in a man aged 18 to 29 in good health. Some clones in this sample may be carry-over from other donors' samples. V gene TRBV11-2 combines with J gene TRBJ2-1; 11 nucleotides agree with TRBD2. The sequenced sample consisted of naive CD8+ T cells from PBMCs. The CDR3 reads CASSPGTSGYNEQFF. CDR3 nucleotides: TGTGCCAGCAGCCCCGGGACTAGCGGCTACAATGAGCAGTTCTTC. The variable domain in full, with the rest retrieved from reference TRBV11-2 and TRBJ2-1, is EAGVAQSPRYKIIEKRQSVAFWCNPISGHATLYWYQQILGQGPKLLIQFQNNGVVDDSQLPKDRFSAERLKGVDSTLKIQPAKLEDSAVYLCASSPGTSGYNEQFFGPGTRLTVL.